This T cell receptor (beta chain) comes out of a study of siplizumab effects on memory and regulatory T cells (dated by TCRdb to about 2019). As for the study more broadly: The effect of the anti-CD2 antibody siplizumab on alloreactive T-cell subsets was examined in allogeneic mixed lymphocyte reactions constructed from human PBMCs.

Sequences SSHAT (CDR1) and FNYEAQ (CDR2) are obtained from the germline V gene (reference sequence). From the cysteine through the phenylalanine, the CDR3 covers 13 amino acids. Only the CDR3 DNA is retained, 39 bases long and in frame from the first base. About this clone itself: Its antigen specificity is not known. The junction and the germline gene differ at one end; a read error may be behind it.

On the study overall, not on this receptor specifically: Because sequences at frequencies below about 10^-5 were poorly captured, only a minor fraction of alloreactive clones could be mapped back to unstimulated subsets. In reactions with siplizumab, an average of approximately 69% of mappable alloreactive CD4+ clones were Treg-derived, compared with 25% to 30% in control reactions. Roughly 80-95% of proliferating CD4+ or CD8+ clones could not be assigned a naive or memory phenotype. The cumulative frequency of alloreactive sequences that could be traced back to unstimulated CD4+ memory T cells was significantly reduced by siplizumab. Whether proliferating Tregs from siplizumab cultures were suppressive was not functionally confirmed. Unstimulated naive T cells appeared more diverse than memory T cells, and naive cells seemed to contribute substantially to the alloresponse.

TCRbeta CDR3 sequencing was performed on sorted unstimulated T cells and on proliferating T cells recovered from mixed lymphocyte reactions. Fresh whole blood from approximately 10 HLA-typed healthy donors was used to isolate PBMCs. Unstimulated CD4+ non-regulatory T cells were FACS-sorted to map the origin of alloreactive clones. Library preparation used the immunoSEQ multiplex PCR assay. Roughly 10^5 TCR templates per sample were assayed on the deep sequencing platform. Genomic DNA extracted from sorted T cells was used for TCRbeta CDR3 sequencing. In the source study's methods: The R programming language was used for the clonal analysis of the TCRbeta CDR3 data. Comparing unstimulated samples against CFSE-low samples taken after the reaction was how alloreactive CD4+ and CD8+ clones were defined. Alloreactive CD4+ clones were assigned to regulatory or non-regulatory origin by matching sequences to sorted unstimulated Treg and non-Treg repertoires. TCRdb stores this immuneACCESS table with in-frame sequences only. Part of the clones is absent; in the studies checked, under half of the shortfall reflects unresolved V genes, and no reason is known for the rest. V, J and clone size reflect that table, while D and trimming were determined from the DNA. This sample lists about 100,000 clones; over 90% were detected once. Of the sample, roughly 1.3% is held by the ten largest clones.

The sequencing sample was made of non-Treg CD4+ T cells sorted from blood. This sample's cell subset or site label indicates: FACS-sorted unstimulated CD4+ non-regulatory T cells. The sequence links TRBV7-7 to TRBJ2-1; confidence is insufficient to name the D gene. The TCR sequence derives from a human donor in good health. This receptor has the CDR3 CASSPPGVSEQFF. The nucleotide sequence is given as TGTGCTAGCAGCCCCCCCGGCGTAAGTGAGCAGTTCTTC.